The next 27 T cell receptor beta chains were all read from a single sample in a study of shared clonotypes between healthy human individuals. Data came from immunoSEQ multiplex PCR; TCRdb stores just in-frame clones and leaves some out. Of about 380,000 clones in the sample, roughly 96% were seen once. What was sequenced was memory CD8+ T cells sorted from blood. Noted subset: CD45RO+ cells pooled with CCR7-negative TemRA cells. Source of these receptors: a man aged 30 to 39 in good health.

The chain couples TRBV7-2 to TRBJ2-7; no clear D. Between the trimmed V and J ends, which lost 3 bases and 9 bases, there was a span of 15 bases. Germline values: CDR1 SGHTA, CDR2 FQGNSA. The length of the CDR3 is 13 residues. The CDR3 DNA is TGTGCCAGCAGCTTCATCGGCTACCAAGGGCAGTACTTC. As protein: CASSFIGYQGQYF.

The chain carries TRBV5-1 and TRBJ2-5, with TRBD1 matching 8 bases. The germline V gene has CDR1 SGHRS and CDR2 YFSETQ. This CDR3 has 17 amino acids. With V trimmed by 1 base and J by 5 bases, 13 bases remained unmatched. In nucleotides, the CDR3 is TGCGCCAGCAGCTTGTGGCCCCAGGGGGCGGGTTTGGAGACCCAGTACTTC. Residues: CASSLWPQGAGLETQYF.

This sequence joins TRBV5-1 and TRBJ2-1, with D tentatively TRBD1 (6 bases). The CDR3 is made up of 17 amino acids. The V gene lost 0 bases and the J gene lost 10 bases, with 23 bases spanning the gap. Germline-derived CDR1 and CDR2 are SGHRS and YFSETQ. The CDR3: CASSLGGTVSARGEQFF. CDR3 nucleotides: TGCGCCAGCAGCTTGGGAGGAACCGTTTCCGCAAGGGGGGAGCAGTTCTTC.

This clone was counted a single time. The CDR3 coding sequence is TGTGCCAGCAGCTTTTGGGGGACAGGGGACTCCTACGAGCAGTACTTC. Protein product: CASSFWGTGDSYEQYF. V usage is TRBV11-2 and J usage is TRBJ2-7; 10 positions agree with TRBD1. CDR3 size: 16 residues. Germline loops: CDR1 SGHAT, CDR2 FQNNGV. V lost 3 bases to trimming and J lost 0 bases; unmatched junction nucleotides: 5.

The chain uses TRBV5-1 and TRBJ2-7, with TRBD1 matching 10 bases. The J segment lost 6 bases and the V segment lost 4 bases, leaving 7 bases of the junction unmatched. Germline V gene lookup returns CDR1 SGHRS and CDR2 YFSETQ. This CDR3 has 14 residues. This CDR3 is CASSRGQGLLEQYF. The DNA of the CDR3 is TGCGCCAGCAGCCGGGGACAGGGGCTTCTCGAGCAGTACTTC.

The rearrangement joins TRBV19 to TRBJ1-5; TRBD1 agrees at 8 bases. The germline V gene has CDR1 LNHDA and CDR2 SQIVND (reference sequence). J lost 5 bases, V lost 3 bases, and 6 bases had no gene match. The CDR3 is 15 amino acids. The CDR3 region has the DNA TGTGCCAGTAGTATTCTTAACAGGGGGGATCAGCCCCAGCATTTT. It yields the protein CASSILNRGDQPQHF.

The J gene is TRBJ2-3, the V gene TRBV6-1; tentative D call: TRBD1 (5 bases). Per germline, CDR1 MNHNS and CDR2 SASEGT. The CDR3 contains 15 residues. V was trimmed by 3 bases and J by 3 bases, leaving 13 bases between them. The DNA of the CDR3 is TGTGCCAGCAGTGATAAGGGGATGAGGACAGATACGCAGTATTTT. Encoded protein: CASSDKGMRTDTQYF.

The chain is built from TRBV6-1 and TRBJ1-1; D unclear. The ends were cut back, 4 bases at V and 2 bases at J, with 8 bases in the middle. The CDR3 is made up of 13 amino acids. Germline CDR1 is MNHNS and CDR2 is SASEGT. CDR3 residues: CASSVPGNTEAFF. For the CDR3, the DNA is TGTGCCAGCAGTGTCCCCGGAAACACTGAAGCTTTCTTT.

The rearrangement joins TRBV13 to TRBJ1-3; D is unresolved. The CDR3 runs to 13 residues. Per the germline V gene, CDR1 is PRHDT and CDR2 is FYEKMQ (reference sequence). V lost 0 bases and J lost 4, with 4 bases in between. The CDR3 reads CASSLGTGNTIYF. In DNA form, the CDR3 reads TGTGCCAGCAGCTTAGGGACAGGAAACACCATATATTTT.

V usage is TRBV9 and J usage is TRBJ1-3; no firm D call. This CDR3 is 13 amino acids long. Germline-derived CDR1 and CDR2 are SGDLS and YYNGEE. V shed 2 bases and J shed 0 bases, with 3 bases lying between them. CDR3 nucleotides: TGTGCCAGCAGCGTTATCTCTGGAAACACCATATATTTT. This codes for CASSVISGNTIYF.

This clone has a single count. This sequence joins TRBV6-1 and TRBJ1-6; 7 positions match TRBD1. There are 17 residues in the CDR3. V lost 4 bases to trimming and J lost 9 bases; unmatched junction nucleotides: 15. CDR1 is MNHNS and CDR2 is SASEGT in the germline V gene. The DNA of the CDR3 is TGTGCCAGCAGTGGCGACAGGGTCCGGGATAAGGGTTCACCCCTCCACTTT. The encoded protein is CASSGDRVRDKGSPLHF.

The chain carries TRBV6-6 and TRBJ1-1; D perhaps matches TRBD1 (6 bases). The germline V gene encodes CDR1 MNHNY and CDR2 SVGAGI (reference sequence). The CDR3 runs 14 residues. Trimming removed 8 bases at V and 1 base at J, with 14 bases between. The CDR3 DNA follows: TGTGCCAGCTGGGAGGGCAGGGGGAACACTGAAGCTTTCTTT. Encoded protein: CASWEGRGNTEAFF.

This clone turned up a few times. J is TRBJ2-7 and V is TRBV27; 11 nucleotides line up with TRBD1. V shed 2 bases, J shed 4 bases, and the junction held 19 bases outside the gene matches. Germline CDR1 and CDR2: MNHEY and SMNVEV (reference sequence). The CDR3 runs to 20 residues. Written as DNA, the CDR3 is TGTGCCAGCAGTTTAGGGCCCCCCGCCCTTGGACAGGGGGCTATTTACGAGCAGTACTTC. Translated, it gives CASSLGPPALGQGAIYEQYF.

The chain employs TRBV30 and TRBJ2-7, with D perhaps matching TRBD2 (6 bases). V was pared by 2 bases and J by 0 bases, with 11 bases between. Germline lookup yields CDR1 GTSNPN and CDR2 SVGIG (reference sequence). This CDR3 contains 14 residues. CDR3 region: CAWSRPGLSYEQYF. DNA of the CDR3: TGTGCCTGGAGTCGCCCGGGACTCTCCTACGAGCAGTACTTC.

The chain is built from TRBV7-2 and TRBJ2-3, with D tentatively TRBD1 or TRBD2 (7 bases each). Trimming shortened V by 1 base and J by 1 base, and 15 bases separated the two germline ends. CDR1 SGHTA and CDR2 FQGNSA come from the germline V gene. CDR3 length equals 17 residues. The CDR3 sequence: CASSLVGRGRGTDTQYF. The CDR3 nucleotides read TGTGCCAGCAGCTTAGTGGGCAGGGGGAGGGGCACAGATACGCAGTATTTT.

This sequence joins TRBV27 and TRBJ2-5; no reliable D call. The CDR3 length is 15 residues. V lost 2 bases and J lost 1, with 11 bases in between. Germline CDR1 and CDR2: MNHEY and SMNVEV (reference sequence). The CDR3 DNA sequence: TGTGCCAGCAGTTTAGGTTCCGGACGCCAAGAGACCCAGTACTTC. The encoded protein is CASSLGSGRQETQYF.

This clone was detected only once. The V call is TRBV19, the J call TRBJ2-2, with a weak D call TRBD1 (6 bases). This CDR3 is 15 amino acids long. In germline, CDR1 is LNHDA, CDR2 SQIVND (reference sequence). Trimming removed 5 bases from V and 6 bases from J, with 16 bases in between. Here the CDR3 reads CASSVRTARAGELFF. In DNA form, the CDR3 reads TGTGCCAGTAGTGTCCGGACAGCCCGCGCCGGGGAGCTGTTTTTT.

This rearrangement joins TRBV6-6 to TRBJ2-4; D possibly corresponds to TRBD2 (6 bases). V was pared by 5 bases and J by 3 bases, with 14 bases between. CDR1 MNHNY and CDR2 SVGAGI come from the germline V gene (reference sequence). This CDR3 is 15 amino acids long. CDR3 in amino acids: CASSRLLGGKNIQYF. CDR3 DNA sequence: TGTGCCAGCAGTAGGTTGCTCGGGGGCAAAAACATTCAGTACTTC.

The J gene is TRBJ1-4, the V gene TRBV7-9, with TRBD1 identical over 8 bases. This CDR3 has 15 residues. V lost 6 bases to trimming and J lost 5 bases; unmatched junction nucleotides: 8. In germline, CDR1 is SEHNR, CDR2 FQNEAQ (reference sequence). CDR3 residues: CASRDAGDRNEKLFF. CDR3 nucleotide sequence: TGTGCCAGCAGGGATGCCGGGGACAGGAATGAAAAACTGTTTTTT.

This chain links TRBV9 with TRBJ1-3; D not resolved. The CDR3 has 12 amino acids. The germline gives CDR1 SGDLS, CDR2 YYNGEE. The V end lost 3 bases, the J end lost 0 bases, and 1 base lay between the germline ends. The CDR3 protein is CASSGSGNTIYF. The DNA of the CDR3 is TGTGCCAGCAGCGGCTCTGGAAACACCATATATTTT.

CDR3 nucleotide sequence: TGTGCCCTGGACGTGTACTATGGCTACACCTTC. Encoded protein: CALDVYYGYTF. This chain joins TRBV30 and TRBJ1-2; D not resolved. CDR1 is GTSNPN, CDR2 SVGIG, per germline (reference sequence). The CDR3 spans 11 residues. Trimming took 8 bases from V and 3 from J, leaving 10 bases between them.

This clone occurred once. The chain has TRBV7-9 and TRBJ2-7; a weak D match, TRBD2 (5 bases). Between the trimmed V and J ends, which lost 5 bases and 3 bases, there was a span of 23 bases. This CDR3 spans 17 amino acids. Germline CDR1 is SEHNR and CDR2 is FQNEAQ (reference sequence). CDR3 in DNA: TGTGCCAGCAGCCAACTCCGAGGCACCCGGAGGCGCTACGAGCAGTACTTC. It yields the protein CASSQLRGTRRRYEQYF.

This clone showed up just once. The V call is TRBV6-5, the J call TRBJ1-5; D unresolved. V shed 6 bases and J shed 4 bases, with 7 bases lying between them. CDR3 length: 12 amino acids. The germline gives CDR1 MNHEY, CDR2 SVGAGI. CDR3 in amino acids: CASRDGNQPQHF. The CDR3 nucleotides read TGTGCCAGCAGAGACGGAAATCAGCCCCAGCATTTT.

V and J are TRBV2 and TRBJ1-3; unclear D gene. Trimming removed 5 bases at V and 6 bases at J, with 14 bases between. There are 14 residues in the CDR3. Germline CDR1 is SNHLY and CDR2 is FYNNEI. CDR3 sequence reads: CASSPYPGLNTIYF. In nucleotides, the CDR3 is TGTGCCAGCAGTCCTTATCCCGGACTAAACACCATATATTTT. The whole variable domain, filled in from reference TRBV2 and TRBJ1-3, reads EPEVTQTPSHQVTQMGQEVILRCVPISNHLYFYWYRQILGQKVEFLVSFYNNEISEKSEIFDDQFSVERPDGSNFTLKIRSTKLEDSAMYFCASSPYPGLNTIYFGEGSWLTVV.

This chain joins TRBV19 and TRBJ2-3; the match to TRBD2 covers 10 bases. CDR1 and CDR2 from the germline V gene are LNHDA and SQIVND (reference sequence). V lost 3 bases to trimming and J lost 2 bases; unmatched junction nucleotides: 2. CDR3 size: 15 residues. The CDR3 loop reads CASSILAGDTDTQYF. CDR3 bases: TGTGCCAGTAGTATCCTAGCGGGGGACACAGATACGCAGTATTTT.

The V gene is TRBV4-2, the J gene TRBJ2-7; 11 nucleotides match TRBD1. This CDR3 has 15 residues. V lost 4 bases and J lost 3; bases outside the gene matches: 5. The germline CDR1 and CDR2 sequences are LGHNA and YNFKEQ. The CDR3 is CASSPAGTGGYEQYF. The CDR3 DNA reads TGTGCCAGCAGCCCGGCCGGGACAGGGGGCTACGAGCAGTACTTC.

This rearrangement joins TRBV10-3 to TRBJ2-3, with a tentative D call TRBD2 (6 bases). The CDR3 has 12 residues. The V gene's germline CDR1 is ENHRY and CDR2 SYGVKD. Between the trimmed V and J ends, which lost 6 bases and 9 bases, there was a span of 13 bases. This CDR3 is CAISVGLRTQYF. CDR3 DNA: TGTGCCATCAGCGTTGGACTACGGACGCAGTATTTT.